This entry concerns a single TCR beta chain. The data are from a study of CD4 T cells in relation to SARS-CoV-2 and coronaviruses. J was trimmed by 2 bases and V by 0 bases; bases with no gene match: 4. The V gene's germline CDR1 is LGHDT and CDR2 YNNKEL (reference sequence). The CDR3 runs to 17 residues. The unexposed donors gave CD4+ T cells in 2011-2018, prior to COVID-19. CD4 enrichment then naive enrichment separated naive from memory CD4+ cells. Deep TCR-beta sequencing used DNA from uncultured naive and memory CD4+ T cells. Profiled with immunoSEQ multiplex PCR; TCRdb holds only in-frame clones, not every one. The data contain around 62,000 clones, about 94% of them singletons.

This TCR was sampled from a human donor in good health. V and J are TRBV3-1 (or the pseudogene TRBV3-2) and TRBJ2-1; 10 bases agree with TRBD2. The sample taken for sequencing was naive CD4+ T cells from PBMCs. Subset specified: naive CD4+ T cells isolated by negative enrichment. CDR3 region: CASSQDGAGGPYNEQFF. In DNA, the CDR3 is TGTGCCAGCAGCCAAGATGGAGCGGGAGGGCCCTACAATGAGCAGTTCTTC.